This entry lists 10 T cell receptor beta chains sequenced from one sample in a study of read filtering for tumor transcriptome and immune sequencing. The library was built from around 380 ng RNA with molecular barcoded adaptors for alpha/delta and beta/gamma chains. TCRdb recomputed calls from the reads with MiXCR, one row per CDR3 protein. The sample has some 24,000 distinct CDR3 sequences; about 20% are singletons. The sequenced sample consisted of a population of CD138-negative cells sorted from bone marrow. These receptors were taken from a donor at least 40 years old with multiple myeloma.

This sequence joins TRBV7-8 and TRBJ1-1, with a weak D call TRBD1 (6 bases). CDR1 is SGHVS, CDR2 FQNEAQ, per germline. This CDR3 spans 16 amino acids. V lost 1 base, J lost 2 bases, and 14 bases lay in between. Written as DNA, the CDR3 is TGTGCCAGCAGCTTAGGGCTTGACAGGTTAAACACTGAAGCTTTCTTT. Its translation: CASSLGLDRLNTEAFF.

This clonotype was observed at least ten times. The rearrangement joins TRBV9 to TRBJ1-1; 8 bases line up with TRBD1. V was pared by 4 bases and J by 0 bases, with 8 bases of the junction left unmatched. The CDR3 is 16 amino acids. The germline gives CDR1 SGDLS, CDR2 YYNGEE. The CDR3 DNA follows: TGTGCCAGCAGCCCGGGGGACAGGAACATGAACACTGAAGCTTTCTTT. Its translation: CASSPGDRNMNTEAFF.

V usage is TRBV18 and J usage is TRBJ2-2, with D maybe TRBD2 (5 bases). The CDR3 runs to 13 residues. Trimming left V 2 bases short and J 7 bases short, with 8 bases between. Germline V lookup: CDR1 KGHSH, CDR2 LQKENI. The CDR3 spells CASSPGSGGELFF. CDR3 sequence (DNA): TGTGCCAGCTCACCAGGGAGCGGCGGGGAGCTGTTTTTT.

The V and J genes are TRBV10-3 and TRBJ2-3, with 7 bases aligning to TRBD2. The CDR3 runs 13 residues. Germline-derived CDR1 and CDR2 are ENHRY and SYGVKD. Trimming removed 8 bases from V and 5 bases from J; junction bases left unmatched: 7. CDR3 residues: CAIRMGEGDTQYF. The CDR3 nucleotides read TGTGCCATCCGTATGGGGGAGGGAGATACGCAGTATTTT.

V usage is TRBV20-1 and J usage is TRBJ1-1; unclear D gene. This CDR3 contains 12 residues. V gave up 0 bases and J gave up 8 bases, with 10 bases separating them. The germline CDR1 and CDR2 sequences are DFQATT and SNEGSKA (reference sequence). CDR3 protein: CSARDGSKEAFF. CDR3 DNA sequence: TGCAGTGCTAGAGATGGGAGCAAGGAAGCTTTCTTT.

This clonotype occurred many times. The CDR3 is CASRKRQGGNTEAFF. The CDR3 nucleotides read TGTGCTTCTCGGAAACGACAGGGGGGCAACACTGAAGCTTTCTTT. The J gene is TRBJ1-1, the V gene TRBV28; 9 bases line up with TRBD1. The CDR3 is 15 residues long. Germline V gene sequence: CDR1 MDHEN, CDR2 SYDVKM.

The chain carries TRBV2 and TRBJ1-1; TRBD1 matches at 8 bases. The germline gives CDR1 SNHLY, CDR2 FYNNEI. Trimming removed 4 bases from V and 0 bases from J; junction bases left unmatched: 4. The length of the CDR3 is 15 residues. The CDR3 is CASSVADRVNTEAFF. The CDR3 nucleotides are TGTGCCAGCAGTGTGGCGGACAGGGTGAACACTGAAGCTTTCTTT.

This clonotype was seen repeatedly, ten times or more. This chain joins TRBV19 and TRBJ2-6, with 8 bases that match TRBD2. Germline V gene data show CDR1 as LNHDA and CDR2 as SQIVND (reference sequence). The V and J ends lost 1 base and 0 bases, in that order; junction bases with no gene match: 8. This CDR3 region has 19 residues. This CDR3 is CASSIAREGGISGANVLTF. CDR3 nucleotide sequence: TGTGCCAGTAGTATAGCCCGGGAGGGTGGGATCTCTGGGGCCAACGTCCTGACTTTC.

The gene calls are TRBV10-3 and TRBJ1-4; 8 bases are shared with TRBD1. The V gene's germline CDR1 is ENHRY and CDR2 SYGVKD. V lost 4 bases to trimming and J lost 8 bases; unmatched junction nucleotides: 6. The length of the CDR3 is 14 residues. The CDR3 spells CAISGGTGEEKLFF. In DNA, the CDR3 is TGTGCCATCAGTGGCGGGACAGGAGAGGAAAAACTGTTTTTT.

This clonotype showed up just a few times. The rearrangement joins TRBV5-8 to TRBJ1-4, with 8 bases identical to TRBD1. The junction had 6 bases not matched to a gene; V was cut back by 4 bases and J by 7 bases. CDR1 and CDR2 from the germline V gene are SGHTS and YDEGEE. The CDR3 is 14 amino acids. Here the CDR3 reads CASSRTGLGEKLFF. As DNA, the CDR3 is TGTGCCAGCAGCAGGACAGGGTTGGGTGAAAAACTGTTTTTT.